These T cell receptor beta chains were read from a single sample in a study of beta chain features in type 1 diabetes. TCRdb's table, derived via immunoSEQ multiplex PCR, lists solely in-frame clones and lacks some. Counted here are tens of thousands of clones, roughly 31% occurring once; the ten biggest clones make up 0.35% to 0.45%. Sequences were obtained from stem cell memory CD4+ T cells from blood. These receptors were taken from a woman between 18 and 29 years old in good health. The CDR3 runs from the conserved cysteine through the conserved F or W. Each record gives: CDR3 length, V gene, J gene, CDR3 protein.

>13|TRBV18|TRBJ2-7
CASSLPSTYEQYF
>13|TRBV5-1|TRBJ1-4
CASKLVTNEKLFF
>14|TRBV30|TRBJ1-1
CAWNMGHLNTEAFF
>14|TRBV7-9|TRBJ1-5
CASSSTGGNQPQHF
>13|TRBV29-1|TRBJ2-7
CSVGLNGNYEQYF
>17|TRBV4-1|TRBJ2-3
CASSPALLAASTDTQYF
>15|TRBV9|TRBJ1-1
CASRVDMSSDTEAFF
>14|TRBV7-2|TRBJ1-2
CASSKTGSNYGYTF
>14|TRBV5-1|TRBJ1-1
CASSTADRNTEAFF
>15|TRBV7-2|TRBJ2-3
CASSITGTPTDTQYF
>15|TRBV6-5|TRBJ2-7
CASSYSRTGGFEKYF
>14|TRBV5-1|TRBJ2-7
CASSLAGTSSEQYF
>14|TRBV30|TRBJ1-2
CACPPRGGMHGYTF
>15|TRBV6-5|TRBJ2-5
CASSNQRGYQETQYF
>16|TRBV6-6|TRBJ2-2
CASSYSGTGGPGELFF
>13|TRBV7-2|TRBJ2-5
CASSLLGGETQYF
>15|TRBV2|TRBJ2-5
CASSEGSGRQETQYF
>11|TRBV5-6|TRBJ2-7
CASSTHYEQYF
>15|TRBV9|TRBJ2-2
CASSVGTGEAGELFF
>12|TRBV30|TRBJ2-7
CALTSGIIEQYF
>16|TRBV4-2|TRBJ2-2
CASSQDIAGETGELFF
>15|TRBV6-5|TRBJ1-5
CASRAGTGGLLPQHF
>14|TRBV18|TRBJ2-1
CASSPLAGENEQFF
>17|TRBV4-2|TRBJ2-5
CASSQDITGVRAETQYF
>16|TRBV6-1|TRBJ2-5
CASSGGLAGDKETQYF
>16|TRBV5-4|TRBJ1-4
CASSLQGPATNEKLFF
>16|TRBV6-5|TRBJ1-5
CASSYSGTGINQPQHF
>15|TRBV7-2|TRBJ2-7
CASSPGTGGFYEQYF
>14|TRBV29-1|TRBJ1-1
CSVQVQSSDTEAFF
>15|TRBV19|TRBJ1-1
CASSIARQGRAEAFF
>12|TRBV5-1|TRBJ2-5
CASSLGTSPQYF
>17|TRBV9|TRBJ2-3
CASSVKAGAIRTDTQYF
>12|TRBV30|TRBJ1-2
CAWSLGSYGYTF
>14|TRBV5-1|TRBJ2-2
CASSYGQYTGELFF
>18|TRBV4-2|TRBJ2-6
CASSQRGTFSSGANVLTF
>14|TRBV5-1|TRBJ1-6
CASSLEEASPPLHF
>15|TRBV6-1|TRBJ2-7
CASSVVTGASYEQYF
>15|TRBV9|TRBJ1-2
CASTSTGGLNYGYTF
>14|TRBV19|TRBJ2-1
CASTRGLAYNEQFF
>16|TRBV2|TRBJ2-1
CASSRTSGRAYNEQFF